The present T cell receptor beta chain was sequenced within a study of T cell responses to AZD1222 COVID-19 vaccine. Remarks on this clone: Its target is unknown.

Findings and limits, study-wide: The repertoires were collected only after the peak T cell response.

Assay used: immunoSEQ multiplex PCR; TCRdb lists only in-frame clones, some missing. The sample holds approximately 100,000 clones, around nine tenths seen once. The CDR3 spans 15 residues. Deletions cut 3 bases from V and 0 bases from J, with 9 bases between. Germline V gene lookup returns CDR1 DFQATT and CDR2 SNEGSKA (reference sequence). The sequencing here drew on peripheral blood, taken on day 0 of AZD1222 vaccination. This receptor was identified in an adult in good health. The chain employs TRBV20-1 and TRBJ1-6; D not certain. The CDR3 sequence: CSASEGSSYNSPLHF. The CDR3 region has the DNA TGCAGTGCTAGTGAGGGCAGCTCCTATAATTCACCCCTCCACTTT.